Presented here are 18 T cell receptor beta chains from one specimen sequenced in a study of blood T cell repertoires in COVID-19. The protocol was immunoSEQ multiplex PCR, while the TCRdb copy is restricted to in-frame clones and leaves out a portion. The sample contains roughly 300,000 clones, approximately 89% of which appear only once. Sequencing was done on a sample of peripheral blood. These receptors all come from a woman in her forties or fifties who had recovered from COVID-19.

The rearrangement uses TRBV19 and TRBJ2-5; D is unclear. The CDR3 spans 14 residues. Per germline, CDR1 LNHDA and CDR2 SQIVND (reference sequence). The V end was cut by 4 bases, the J end by 2 bases, with 11 bases between. The DNA of the CDR3 is TGTGCCAGTAGTAGTCCAGGTCGGCAAGAGACCCAGTACTTC. As protein: CASSSPGRQETQYF.

The J gene is TRBJ1-6, the V gene TRBV21-1; the table's D call TRBD1 went unverified against the DNA. TRBV21-1 is designated a pseudogene. CDR3 length equals 17 residues. The CDR3 DNA reads as TGTGCCAGCAAGCTTAGTGACAGGCGATTTTTAAATTCACCCCTCCACTTT. It specifies CASKLSDRRFLNSPLHF.

The V call is TRBV7-2, the J call TRBJ2-5; 8 bases line up with TRBD1. The CDR3 consists of 15 residues. The germline CDR1 and CDR2 sequences are SGHTA and FQGNSA. Germline trimming cut 3 bases from V and 2 bases from J; bases unmatched to any gene: 5. In DNA form, the CDR3 reads TGTGCCAGCAGCTTCGACAGGGGAAATCAAGAGACCCAGTACTTC. Amino acid sequence: CASSFDRGNQETQYF.

The rearrangement joins TRBV10-3 to TRBJ2-7; 8 bases match TRBD1. The germline V gene has CDR1 ENHRY and CDR2 SYGVKD. This CDR3 region has 15 residues. V dropped 2 bases and J dropped 2; count of bases not matched to a gene: 5. The CDR3 nucleotides read TGTGCCATCAGTGAGGCCGGACAGGGAACCTACGAGCAGTACTTC. This translates into CAISEAGQGTYEQYF.

The chain joins TRBV5-1 to TRBJ2-3; 7 bases line up with TRBD2. Per germline, CDR1 SGHRS and CDR2 YFSETQ. V lost 5 bases and J lost 2; bases outside the gene matches: 5. CDR3 length: 14 residues. CDR3 coding DNA: TGCGCCAGCAGAAACCGGGACTACACAGATACGCAGTATTTT. Its translation: CASRNRDYTDTQYF.

The V and J genes are TRBV5-1 and TRBJ2-7; 7 bases match TRBD2. Germline V gene sequence: CDR1 SGHRS, CDR2 YFSETQ. The CDR3 has 14 residues. The junction had 4 bases not matched to a gene; V was cut back by 1 base and J by 3 bases. The CDR3 spells CASSLPRGVYEQYF. DNA of the CDR3: TGCGCCAGCAGCTTGCCCCGGGGGGTCTACGAGCAGTACTTC. Full variable domain (remainder filled in from reference TRBV5-1 and TRBJ2-7): KAGVTQTPRYLIKTRGQQVTLSCSPISGHRSVSWYQQTPGQGLQFLFEYFSETQRNKGNFPGRFSGRQFSNSRSEMNVSTLELGDSALYLCASSLPRGVYEQYFGPGTRLTVT.

The J gene is TRBJ2-1, the V gene TRBV4-3, with 9 positions matching TRBD2. The trim removed 4 bases at V and 6 bases at J, leaving 7 bases unmatched. The CDR3 length is 15 residues. Germline CDR1 reads LGHNA; CDR2 reads YSLEER. CDR3 nucleotide sequence: TGCGCCAGCAGCCGTAGCGGGAGTAGGAGCAATGAGCAGTTCTTC. Its protein is CASSRSGSRSNEQFF.

V usage is TRBV20-1 and J usage is TRBJ2-5; maybe TRBD2 (6 bases). Per the germline V gene, CDR1 is DFQATT and CDR2 is SNEGSKA (reference sequence). V was trimmed by 6 bases and J by 4 bases, leaving 9 bases between them. The CDR3 totals 11 residues. The CDR3 DNA follows: TGCAGTGCCGCGACTAGAGAGACCCAGTACTTC. It encodes CSAATRETQYF.

Here the CDR3 DNA reads TGCGCCAGCAGCCTACACGTCTATAATTCACCCCTCCACTTT. This translates into CASSLHVYNSPLHF. This chain connects TRBV4-1 to TRBJ1-6, with unresolved D. Germline values: CDR1 MGHRA, CDR2 YSYEKL. This CDR3 is 14 amino acids long. Deletions cut 4 bases from V and 3 bases from J, with 7 bases between.

The rearrangement joins TRBV10-2 to TRBJ2-3; TRBD1 matches 7 bases. V dropped 6 bases and J dropped 6; count of bases not matched to a gene: 18. This CDR3 has 17 amino acids. Germline assignment: CDR1 WSHSY and CDR2 SAAADI. This CDR3 is CASRSVLLADREDTQYF. The CDR3 bases are TGCGCCAGCAGGAGCGTACTCCTCGCCGACAGGGAGGATACGCAGTATTTT.

Turning to this clone: The DNA is left out, because the CDR3 cannot be placed on it with certainty; the CDR3 is given as TCRdb lists it. This rearrangement joins TRBV30 to TRBJ2-2; the table gives TRBD2 as D, unverified against the DNA. The CDR3 is 22 residues long, counting both termini. Germline values: CDR1 GTSNPN, CDR2 SVGIG (reference sequence). This CDR3 reads CAWRGISVPGGETKTNTGELFF.

The V and J genes are TRBV28 and TRBJ2-7, with D tentatively TRBD1 (6 bases). The CDR3 sequence is 14 residues long. CDR1 is MDHEN, CDR2 SYDVKM, per germline. V lost 3 bases, J lost 3 bases, and 12 bases lay in between. Here the CDR3 DNA reads TGTGCCAGCAGTTTGGTTGACAGGAACTACGAGCAGTACTTC. This gives the protein CASSLVDRNYEQYF. Full variable domain (missing parts from reference TRBV28 and TRBJ2-7): DVKVTQSSRYLVKRTGEKVFLECVQDMDHENMFWYRQDPGLGLRLIYFSYDVKMKEKGDIPEGYSVSREKKERFSLILESASTNQTSMYLCASSLVDRNYEQYFGPGTRLTVT.

The gene calls are TRBV5-1 and TRBJ2-1, with 8 bases lining up with TRBD1. V lost 5 bases and J lost 9; bases outside the gene matches: 10. CDR3 length: 14 residues. Germline CDR1 and CDR2: SGHRS and YFSETQ. CDR3: CASSFLQGGGEQFF. CDR3 nucleotide sequence: TGCGCCAGCAGTTTTTTACAGGGGGGAGGTGAGCAGTTCTTC.

About this clone: This CDR3 is also generated by other DNA sequences in the sample. The chain carries TRBV28 and TRBJ2-5; TRBD2 agrees at 11 bases. The junction had 2 bases not matched to a gene; V was cut back by 6 bases and J by 5 bases. Germline CDR1 and CDR2: MDHEN and SYDVKM. The length of the CDR3 is 13 residues. The CDR3 reads CASRLAGVETQYF. CDR3 DNA: TGTGCCAGCAGACTAGCGGGGGTGGAGACCCAGTACTTC.

The CDR3 loop is CASSSTSFDEQFF. In DNA, the CDR3 is TGCGCCAGCAGCTCGACTAGTTTCGATGAGCAGTTCTTC. The rearrangement joins TRBV5-1 to TRBJ2-1, with D possibly matching TRBD2 (6 bases). Per the germline V gene, CDR1 is SGHRS and CDR2 is YFSETQ. Trimming left V 3 bases short and J 8 bases short, with 12 bases between. This CDR3 is built from 13 residues.

This clone appeared once. The chain has TRBV10-3 and TRBJ2-5; TRBD1 is a possible D gene (5 bases). V shed 0 bases and J shed 1 base, with 6 bases lying between them. CDR3 length: 14 residues. Germline V lookup: CDR1 ENHRY, CDR2 SYGVKD. The CDR3 loop is CAISESDSQETQYF. CDR3 bases: TGTGCCATCAGTGAGTCCGACAGCCAAGAGACCCAGTACTTC.

The CDR3 region is CASSQLAGEETQYF. In DNA form, the CDR3 reads TGTGCCAGCAGCCAACTAGCGGGTGAAGAGACCCAGTACTTC. The genes are TRBV3-1 (or the pseudogene TRBV3-2) and TRBJ2-5; 8 bases match TRBD2. Germline V gene data show CDR1 as LGHDT and CDR2 as YNNKEL (reference sequence). V was clipped by 2 bases and J by 3 bases; unmatched bases: 2. The CDR3 sequence is 14 residues long.

The rearrangement links TRBV5-1 to TRBJ2-1; no firm D call. Deletions cut 2 bases from V and 7 bases from J, with 10 bases between. CDR3 length equals 13 residues. The germline V gene has CDR1 SGHRS and CDR2 YFSETQ. The DNA for the CDR3 is TGCGCCAGCAGCTTAATGTCCCAAAATGAGCAGTTCTTC. This sequence encodes CASSLMSQNEQFF. The full variable domain, rest sourced from reference TRBV5-1 and TRBJ2-1, is KAGVTQTPRYLIKTRGQQVTLSCSPISGHRSVSWYQQTPGQGLQFLFEYFSETQRNKGNFPGRFSGRQFSNSRSEMNVSTLELGDSALYLCASSLMSQNEQFFGPGTRLTVL.